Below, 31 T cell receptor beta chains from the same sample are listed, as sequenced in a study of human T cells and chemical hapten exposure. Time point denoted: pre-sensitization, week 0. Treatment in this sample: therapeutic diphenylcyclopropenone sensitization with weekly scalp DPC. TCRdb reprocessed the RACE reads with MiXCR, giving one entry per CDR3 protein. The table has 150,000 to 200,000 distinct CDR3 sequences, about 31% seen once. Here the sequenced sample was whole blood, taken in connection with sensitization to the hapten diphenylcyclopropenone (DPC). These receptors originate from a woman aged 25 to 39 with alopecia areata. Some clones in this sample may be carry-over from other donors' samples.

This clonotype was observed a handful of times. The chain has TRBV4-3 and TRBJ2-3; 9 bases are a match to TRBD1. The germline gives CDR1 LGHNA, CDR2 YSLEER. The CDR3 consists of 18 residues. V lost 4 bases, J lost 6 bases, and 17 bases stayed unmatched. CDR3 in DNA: TGCGCCAGCAGCCGTGTCCGAGCAGGACAGGGGATTTTGGATACGCAGTATTTT. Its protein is CASSRVRAGQGILDTQYF.

In DNA, the CDR3 is TGCGCCAGCAGCTTGGCCCCCGCCCAGGGGTACAATGAGCAGTTCTTC. Its protein is CASSLAPAQGYNEQFF. This chain uses TRBV5-1 with TRBJ2-1; TRBD1 is a possible D gene (6 bases). The CDR3 consists of 16 residues. Germline V gene data show CDR1 as SGHRS and CDR2 as YFSETQ. V lost 0 bases to trimming and J lost 4 bases, with 14 bases between them. Full variable domain (rest looked up from reference TRBV5-1 and TRBJ2-1): KAGVTQTPRYLIKTRGQQVTLSCSPISGHRSVSWYQQTPGQGLQFLFEYFSETQRNKGNFPGRFSGRQFSNSRSEMNVSTLELGDSALYLCASSLAPAQGYNEQFFGPGTRLTVL.

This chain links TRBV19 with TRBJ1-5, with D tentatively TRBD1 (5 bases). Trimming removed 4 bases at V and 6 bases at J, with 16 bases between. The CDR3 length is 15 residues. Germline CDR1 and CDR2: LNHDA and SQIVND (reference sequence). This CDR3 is CASSTATAGLQPQHF. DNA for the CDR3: TGTGCCAGTAGTACCGCGACCGCAGGGCTTCAGCCCCAGCATTTT.

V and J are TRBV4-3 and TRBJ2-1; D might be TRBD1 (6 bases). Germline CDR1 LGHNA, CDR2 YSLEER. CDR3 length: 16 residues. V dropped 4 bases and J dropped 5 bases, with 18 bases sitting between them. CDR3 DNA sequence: TGCGCCAGCAGCCTAGGCCGGGACACAAAACACAATGAGCAGTTCTTC. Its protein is CASSLGRDTKHNEQFF.

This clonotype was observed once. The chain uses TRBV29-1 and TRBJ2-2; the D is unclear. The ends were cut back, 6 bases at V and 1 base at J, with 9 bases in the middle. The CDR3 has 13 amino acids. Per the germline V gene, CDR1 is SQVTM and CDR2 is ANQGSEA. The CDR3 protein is CSVDLRNTGELFF. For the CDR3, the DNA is TGCAGCGTAGACTTGCGGAACACCGGGGAGCTGTTTTTT.

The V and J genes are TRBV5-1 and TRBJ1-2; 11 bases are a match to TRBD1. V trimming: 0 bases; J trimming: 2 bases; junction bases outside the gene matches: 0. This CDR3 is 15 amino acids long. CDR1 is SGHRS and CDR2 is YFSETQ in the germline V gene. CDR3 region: CASSLGTGGNYGYTF. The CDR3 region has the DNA TGCGCCAGCAGCTTGGGGACAGGGGGCAACTATGGCTACACCTTC.

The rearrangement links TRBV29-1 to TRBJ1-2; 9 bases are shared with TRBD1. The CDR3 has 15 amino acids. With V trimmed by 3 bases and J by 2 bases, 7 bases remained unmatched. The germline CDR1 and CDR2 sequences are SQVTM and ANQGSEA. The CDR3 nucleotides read TGCAGCGTTGATCTGTCAGGACAGGGGAACTATGGCTACACCTTC. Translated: CSVDLSGQGNYGYTF.

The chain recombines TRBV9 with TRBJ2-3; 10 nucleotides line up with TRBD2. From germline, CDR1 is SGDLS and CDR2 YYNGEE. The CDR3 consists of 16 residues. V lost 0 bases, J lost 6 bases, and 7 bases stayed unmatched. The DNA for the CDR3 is TGTGCCAGCAGCGTAGGGGCTAGCGGGAGTTTCGATACGCAGTATTTT. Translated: CASSVGASGSFDTQYF.

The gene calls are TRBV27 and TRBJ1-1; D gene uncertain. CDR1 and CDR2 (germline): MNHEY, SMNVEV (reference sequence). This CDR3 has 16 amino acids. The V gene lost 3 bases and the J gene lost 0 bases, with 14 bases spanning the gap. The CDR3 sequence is CASSFLGSLMNTEAFF. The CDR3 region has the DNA TGTGCCAGCAGTTTTTTGGGCAGCTTAATGAACACTGAAGCTTTCTTT.

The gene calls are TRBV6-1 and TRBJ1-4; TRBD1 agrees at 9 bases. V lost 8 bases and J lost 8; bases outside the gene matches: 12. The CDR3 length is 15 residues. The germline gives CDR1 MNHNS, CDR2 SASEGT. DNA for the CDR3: TGTGCCAGCGGGACAGGGACTCCTGCGGGCGAAAAACTGTTTTTT. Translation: CASGTGTPAGEKLFF.

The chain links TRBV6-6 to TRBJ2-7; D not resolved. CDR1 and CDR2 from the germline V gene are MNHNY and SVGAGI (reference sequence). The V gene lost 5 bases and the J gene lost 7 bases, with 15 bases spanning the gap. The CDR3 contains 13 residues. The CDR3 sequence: CASSLVLGWEQYF. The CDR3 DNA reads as TGTGCCAGCAGTCTTGTCTTGGGATGGGAGCAGTACTTC.

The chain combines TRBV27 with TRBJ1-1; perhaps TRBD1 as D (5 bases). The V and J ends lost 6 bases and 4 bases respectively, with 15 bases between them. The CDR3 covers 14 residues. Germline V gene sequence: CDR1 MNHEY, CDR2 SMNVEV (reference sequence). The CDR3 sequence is CASRLTGGITEAFF. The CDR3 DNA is TGTGCCAGCAGGTTAACGGGGGGTATCACTGAAGCTTTCTTT.

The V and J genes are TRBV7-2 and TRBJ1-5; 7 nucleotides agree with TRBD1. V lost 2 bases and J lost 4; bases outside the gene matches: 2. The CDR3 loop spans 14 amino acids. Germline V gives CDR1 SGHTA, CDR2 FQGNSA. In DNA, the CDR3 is TGTGCCAGCAGCTTATACAGGGGAAATCAGCCCCAGCATTTT. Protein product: CASSLYRGNQPQHF.

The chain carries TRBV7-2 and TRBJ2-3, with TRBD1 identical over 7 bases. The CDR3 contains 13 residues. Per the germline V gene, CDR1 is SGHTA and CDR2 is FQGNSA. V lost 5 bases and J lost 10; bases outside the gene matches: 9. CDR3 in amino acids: CASSQTGSDSQYF. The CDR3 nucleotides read TGTGCCAGCAGCCAGACAGGGAGCGATTCGCAGTATTTT. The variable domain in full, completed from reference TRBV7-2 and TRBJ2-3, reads GAGVSQSPSNKVTEKGKDVELRCDPISGHTALYWYRQSLGQGLEFLIYFQGNSAPDKSGLPSDRFSAERTGGSVSTLTIQRTQQEDSAVYLCASSQTGSDSQYFGPGTRLTVL.

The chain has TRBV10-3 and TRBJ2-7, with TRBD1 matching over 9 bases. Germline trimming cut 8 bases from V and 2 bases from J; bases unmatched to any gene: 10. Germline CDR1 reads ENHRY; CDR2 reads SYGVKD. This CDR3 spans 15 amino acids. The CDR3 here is CAIGIPGTGTYEQYF. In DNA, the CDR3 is TGTGCCATCGGCATCCCCGGGACAGGGACCTACGAGCAGTACTTC.

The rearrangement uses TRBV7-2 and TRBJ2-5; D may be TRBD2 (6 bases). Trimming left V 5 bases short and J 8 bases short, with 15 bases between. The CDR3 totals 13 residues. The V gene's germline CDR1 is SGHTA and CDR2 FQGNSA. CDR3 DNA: TGTGCCAGCAGCCTGGGACTCCTCGTAACCCAGTACTTC. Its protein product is CASSLGLLVTQYF.

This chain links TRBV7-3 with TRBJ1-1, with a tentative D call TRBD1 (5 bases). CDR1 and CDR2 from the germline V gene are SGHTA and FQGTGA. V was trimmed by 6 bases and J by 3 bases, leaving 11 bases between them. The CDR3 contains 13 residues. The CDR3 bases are TGTGCCAGCAGACGACAGAGAGACACTGAAGCTTTCTTT. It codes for CASRRQRDTEAFF.

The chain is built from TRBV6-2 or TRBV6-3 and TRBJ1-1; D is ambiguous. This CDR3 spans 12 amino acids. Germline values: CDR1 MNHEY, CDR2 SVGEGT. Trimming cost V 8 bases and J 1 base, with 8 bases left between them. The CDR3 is CASSPWNTEAFF. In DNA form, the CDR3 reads TGTGCCAGCTCCCCCTGGAACACTGAAGCTTTCTTT.

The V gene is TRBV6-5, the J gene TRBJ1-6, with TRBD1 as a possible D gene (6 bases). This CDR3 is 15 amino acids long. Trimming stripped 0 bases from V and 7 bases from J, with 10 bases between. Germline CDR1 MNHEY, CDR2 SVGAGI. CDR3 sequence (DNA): TGTGCCAGCAGTTACTCAGGGACACTCAATTCACCCCTCCACTTT. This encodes CASSYSGTLNSPLHF.

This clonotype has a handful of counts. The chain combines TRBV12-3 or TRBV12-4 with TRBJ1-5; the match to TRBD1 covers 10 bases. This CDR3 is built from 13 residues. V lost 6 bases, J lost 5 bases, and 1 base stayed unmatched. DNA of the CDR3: TGTGCCAGCAGGGGGACAGGGGATCAGCCCCAGCATTTT. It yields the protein CASRGTGDQPQHF.

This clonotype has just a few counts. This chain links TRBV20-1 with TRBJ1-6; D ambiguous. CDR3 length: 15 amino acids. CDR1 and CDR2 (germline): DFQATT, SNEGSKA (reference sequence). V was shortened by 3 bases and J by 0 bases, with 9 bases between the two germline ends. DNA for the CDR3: TGCAGTGCTAGGTCCGGCGGCTCCTATAATTCACCCCTCCACTTT. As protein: CSARSGGSYNSPLHF.

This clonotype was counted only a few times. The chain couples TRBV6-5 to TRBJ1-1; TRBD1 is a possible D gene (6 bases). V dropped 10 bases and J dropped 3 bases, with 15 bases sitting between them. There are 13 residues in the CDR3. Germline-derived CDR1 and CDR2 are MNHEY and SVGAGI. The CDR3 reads CATGRAGDTEAFF. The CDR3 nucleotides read TGTGCCACGGGCCGGGCAGGGGACACTGAAGCTTTCTTT.

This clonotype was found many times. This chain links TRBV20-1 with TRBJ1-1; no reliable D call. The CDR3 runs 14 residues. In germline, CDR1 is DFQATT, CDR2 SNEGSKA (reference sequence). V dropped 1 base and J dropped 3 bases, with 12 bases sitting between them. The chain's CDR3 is CSARAGMSDTEAFF. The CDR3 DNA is TGCAGTGCTAGAGCGGGGATGTCAGACACTGAAGCTTTCTTT.

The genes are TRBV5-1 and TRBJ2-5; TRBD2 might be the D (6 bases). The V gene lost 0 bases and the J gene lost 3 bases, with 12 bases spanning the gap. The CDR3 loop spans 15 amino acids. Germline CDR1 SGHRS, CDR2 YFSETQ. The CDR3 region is CASSLVTRGEETQYF. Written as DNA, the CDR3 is TGCGCCAGCAGCTTGGTTACGCGCGGGGAAGAGACCCAGTACTTC.

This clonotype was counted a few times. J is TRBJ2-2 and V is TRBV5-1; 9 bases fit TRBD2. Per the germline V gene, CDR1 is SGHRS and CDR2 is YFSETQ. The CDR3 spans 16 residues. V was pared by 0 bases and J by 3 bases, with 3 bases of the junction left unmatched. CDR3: CASSLGAGGYTGELFF. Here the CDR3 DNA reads TGCGCCAGCAGCTTGGGAGCGGGGGGATACACCGGGGAGCTGTTTTTT.

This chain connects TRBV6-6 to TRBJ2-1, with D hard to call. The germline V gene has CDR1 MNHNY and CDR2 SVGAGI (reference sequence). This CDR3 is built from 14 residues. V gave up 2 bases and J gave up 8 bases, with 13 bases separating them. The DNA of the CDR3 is TGTGCCAGCAGTTACCCGCCCCATGTGGATGAGCAGTTCTTC. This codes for CASSYPPHVDEQFF.

The chain's CDR3 is CASSLEGWEQYF. The CDR3, as DNA: TGTGCCAGCAGCTTGGAGGGGTGGGAGCAGTACTTC. The rearrangement links TRBV5-6 to TRBJ2-7; tentatively, D is TRBD1 (5 bases). CDR1 is SGHDT, CDR2 YYEEEE, per germline. With 0 bases removed from V and 7 bases from J, the gap between germline ends came to 8 bases. The CDR3 is 12 amino acids.

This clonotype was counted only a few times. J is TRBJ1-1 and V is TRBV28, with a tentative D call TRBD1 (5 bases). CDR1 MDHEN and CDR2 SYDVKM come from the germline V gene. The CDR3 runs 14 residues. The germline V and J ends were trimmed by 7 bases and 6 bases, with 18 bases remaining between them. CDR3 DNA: TGTGCCAGCAACCCCCCCGGGCGGGGCCCTGAAGCTTTCTTT. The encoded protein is CASNPPGRGPEAFF.

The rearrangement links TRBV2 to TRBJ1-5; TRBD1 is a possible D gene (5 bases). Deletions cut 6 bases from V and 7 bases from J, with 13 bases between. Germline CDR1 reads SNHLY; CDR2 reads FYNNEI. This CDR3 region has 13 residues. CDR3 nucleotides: TGTGCCAGCAGGGCGGGAGGGGACCAGCCCCAGCATTTT. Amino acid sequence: CASRAGGDQPQHF.

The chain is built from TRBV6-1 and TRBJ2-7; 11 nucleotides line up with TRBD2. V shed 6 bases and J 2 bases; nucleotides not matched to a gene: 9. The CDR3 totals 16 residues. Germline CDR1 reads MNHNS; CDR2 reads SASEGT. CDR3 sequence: CASREMTSGETYEQYF. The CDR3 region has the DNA TGTGCCAGCAGAGAGATGACTAGCGGGGAAACCTACGAGCAGTACTTC.

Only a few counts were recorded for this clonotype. CDR3 sequence (DNA): TGCGCCAGCAGTGATGCCAGAAACTATGGCTACACCTTC. It specifies CASSDARNYGYTF. The rearrangement uses TRBV10-1 and TRBJ1-2; D remains ambiguous. The CDR3 consists of 13 residues. V was shortened by 3 bases and J by 2 bases, with 7 bases between the two germline ends. Germline CDR1 is WNHNN and CDR2 is SYGVQD (reference sequence).